This entry describes one T cell receptor beta chain. What it recognizes is unknown. The PCR had 60 Vbeta and 13 Jbeta primers. Repertoires were generated with immunoSEQ multiplex PCR, while TCRdb's copy carries only in-frame clones and drops some. The sample lists 100,000 or so clones; approximately 76% were seen once. These donors, healthy bone marrow donors, were studied. These data come from a study of cytomegalovirus exposure and HLA in healthy donors. Turning to the study itself: The Caucasian-associated ancestry cluster contained about 80% of the approximately 390 genotyped donors. General study findings and limits: Common viral pathogens (according to a later analysis) appeared linked to several of the most significant clusters. An analysis was carried out at a later point. It showed that HLA-associated TCR beta chains were more clonally expanded than equally common non-associated chains.

Germline CDR1 SGDLS, CDR2 YYNGEE. The CDR3 totals 17 residues. The V gene end was trimmed by 3 bases and the J gene end by 1 base; junction bases not matched to a gene: 6. Sequenced: PBMCs. This receptor was identified in a man under 40 in good health and CMV-seropositive. This chain uses TRBV9 with TRBJ1-6, with 8 bases identical to TRBD1. The CDR3 DNA reads as TGTGCCAGCAGCGCCGGCCAGGGGGCATCCTATAATTCACCCCTCCACTTT. This codes for CASSAGQGASYNSPLHF.